A single sample gave rise to the 27 T cell receptor beta chains below, sequenced in a study of shared clonotypes between healthy human individuals. Clones were sequenced by immunoSEQ multiplex PCR, and TCRdb holds only the in-frame ones, with some missing. The table includes about 960,000 clones, 70% to 85% detected once. The source material was memory CD4+ T cells sorted from blood. Subset meaning: CD45RA-negative fraction. These receptors were obtained from a young man in good health.

This sequence joins TRBV28 and TRBJ1-5; no clear D gene. CDR1 and CDR2 from the germline V gene are MDHEN and SYDVKM. CDR3 length equals 16 residues. Trimming stripped 3 bases from V and 0 bases from J, with 12 bases between. The CDR3 sequence is CASSFGRAYSNQPQHF. DNA for the CDR3: TGTGCCAGCAGTTTTGGGCGGGCCTATAGCAATCAGCCCCAGCATTTT.

This clone came up once. The gene calls are TRBV5-1 and TRBJ2-3; TRBD2 aligns across 8 bases. The CDR3 extends over 14 amino acids. Germline lookup yields CDR1 SGHRS and CDR2 YFSETQ. The V and J ends lost 6 bases and 0 bases, in that order; junction bases with no gene match: 3. The CDR3 sequence is CASKRESSTDTQYF. In DNA, the CDR3 is TGCGCCAGCAAGCGGGAGTCTAGCACAGATACGCAGTATTTT.

The V and J genes are TRBV7-9 and TRBJ2-3; 11 bases match TRBD1. This CDR3 has 14 residues. Germline V gene data show CDR1 as SEHNR and CDR2 as FQNEAQ (reference sequence). The ends lost 9 bases at V and 4 bases at J; junction bases unmatched: 6. CDR3 DNA sequence: TGTGCCAGTGGACCGGGACAGGGGGCAGATACGCAGTATTTT. It specifies CASGPGQGADTQYF.

The chain recombines TRBV7-2 with TRBJ2-7; D not certain. Germline V gives CDR1 SGHTA, CDR2 FQGNSA. V lost 2 bases and J 2 bases, leaving 10 bases between the germline ends. The CDR3 contains 14 residues. The CDR3 DNA is TGTGCCAGCAGCTTACAAACAATTACCTACGAGCAGTACTTC. Amino acid sequence: CASSLQTITYEQYF.

Only a few counts were recorded for this clone. Other DNA sequences of this sample code for an identical CDR3. CDR3 in DNA: TGTGCCAGCAGCCCCCGGGGAGGGTCGAACACTGAAGCTTTCTTT. As protein: CASSPRGGSNTEAFF. The V call is TRBV7-8, the J call TRBJ1-1, with D unclear. This CDR3 spans 15 amino acids. Trimming took off 5 bases at V and 1 base at J, with 14 bases between the two ends. The germline CDR1 and CDR2 sequences are SGHVS and FQNEAQ. The complete variable domain, with remaining parts taken from reference TRBV7-8 and TRBJ1-1, reads GAGVSQSPRYKVAKRGQDVALRCDPISGHVSLFWYQQALGQGPEFLTYFQNEAQLDKSGLPSDRFFAERPEGSVSTLKIQRTQQEDSAVYLCASSPRGGSNTEAFFGQGTRLTVV.

The count of this clone is one. V gene TRBV5-1 combines with J gene TRBJ1-1; no definite D call. V shed 0 bases and J shed 3 bases, with 12 bases lying between them. The CDR3 sequence is 15 residues long. Germline V lookup: CDR1 SGHRS, CDR2 YFSETQ. CDR3 nucleotides: TGCGCCAGCAGCTTGGGAGTCGCGAGGGACACTGAAGCTTTCTTT. Protein sequence: CASSLGVARDTEAFF.

This clone appeared a few times. This chain uses TRBV5-4 with TRBJ2-5; 11 bases align to TRBD1. The V gene's germline CDR1 is SGHNT and CDR2 YYREEE (reference sequence). The V and J ends lost 4 bases and 2 bases, in that order; junction bases with no gene match: 4. This CDR3 is 15 amino acids long. The CDR3 coding sequence is TGTGCCAGCAGCGGCGGGACAGGGGGGCAAGAGACCCAGTACTTC. It yields the protein CASSGGTGGQETQYF.

As DNA, the CDR3 is TGCAGTGCTCAGGACTACAATGAGCAGTTCTTC. It codes for CSAQDYNEQFF. The chain uses TRBV20-1 and TRBJ2-1; no definite D call. The CDR3 loop spans 11 amino acids. CDR1 is DFQATT and CDR2 is SNEGSKA in the germline V gene (reference sequence). Trimming pared 5 bases from V and 3 bases from J, leaving 5 bases between.

This clone was seen a handful of times. The chain joins TRBV5-1 to TRBJ2-5; TRBD1 is a possible D gene (5 bases). The germline V gene encodes CDR1 SGHRS and CDR2 YFSETQ. This CDR3 region has 13 residues. Trimming removed 4 bases at V and 0 bases at J, with 7 bases between. In DNA, the CDR3 is TGCGCCAGCAGCGCGACAGACCAAGAGACCCAGTACTTC. Translated, it gives CASSATDQETQYF.

In nucleotides, the CDR3 is TGTGCCAGCAGCTTAACAGGGAACGGCTATGGCTACACCTTC. It codes for CASSLTGNGYGYTF. The rearrangement joins TRBV6-4 to TRBJ1-2, with D perhaps TRBD1 (6 bases). V was shortened by 6 bases and J by 4 bases, with 15 bases between the two germline ends. CDR1 and CDR2 from the germline V gene are MRHNA and SNTAGT. This CDR3 contains 14 residues.

The gene calls are TRBV6-1 and TRBJ1-5, with 10 nucleotides matching TRBD1. Germline assignment: CDR1 MNHNS and CDR2 SASEGT. The junction had 3 bases not matched to a gene; V was cut back by 6 bases and J by 4 bases. The CDR3 length is 14 residues. CDR3 DNA: TGTGCCAGCAGATGGACAGGGGGAAATCAGCCCCAGCATTTT. Translation gives CASRWTGGNQPQHF.

The chain recombines TRBV27 with TRBJ1-4; D is possibly TRBD1 (5 bases). The germline V gene has CDR1 MNHEY and CDR2 SMNVEV (reference sequence). The CDR3 covers 16 residues. The V end was cut by 6 bases, the J end by 1 base, with 15 bases between. CDR3 in DNA: TGTGCCAGCAGAGGGTGGGTGGGGGGAACTAATGAAAAACTGTTTTTT. The encoded protein is CASRGWVGGTNEKLFF.

The genes are TRBV18 and TRBJ2-7; D might be TRBD1 (6 bases). The CDR3 has 15 amino acids. Trimming took 2 bases from V and 2 from J, leaving 13 bases between them. Germline CDR1 and CDR2: KGHSH and LQKENI. In DNA form, the CDR3 reads TGTGCCAGCTCACCAATGCAGGGGCGAACCTACGAGCAGTACTTC. As protein: CASSPMQGRTYEQYF.

This rearrangement joins TRBV7-2 to TRBJ2-2; 9 bases agree with TRBD2. The trim removed 6 bases at V and 6 bases at J, leaving 8 bases unmatched. In germline, CDR1 is SGHTA, CDR2 FQGNSA. The CDR3 is made up of 15 amino acids. This chain's CDR3 is CASRGGRTSAGELFF. The CDR3 DNA is TGTGCCAGCAGGGGTGGTCGGACTAGCGCCGGGGAGCTGTTTTTT.

The chain has TRBV30 and TRBJ2-3; 9 bases fit TRBD2. The germline gives CDR1 GTSNPN, CDR2 SVGIG (reference sequence). The CDR3 covers 18 residues. V was pared by 2 bases and J by 0 bases, with 12 bases of the junction left unmatched. The CDR3 DNA reads TGTGCCTGGAGTCTTAGACTAGCGGCCGCTTCTAGCACAGATACGCAGTATTTT. As protein: CAWSLRLAAASSTDTQYF.

The CDR3 DNA reads TGTGCCAGCAGGGGGACAGGGTCTTCACCCCTCCACTTT. Protein product: CASRGTGSSPLHF. The chain couples TRBV5-6 to TRBJ1-6; TRBD1 agrees at 9 bases. The V gene's germline CDR1 is SGHDT and CDR2 YYEEEE. There are 13 residues in the CDR3. Losses at the gene ends were 5 bases for V and 9 bases for J; bases not matched to a gene: 3.

The CDR3 nucleotides read TGTGCCAGCAGTGCCCCCGGGACAGGGAACACTGAAGCTTTCTTT. Protein: CASSAPGTGNTEAFF. The chain uses TRBV28 and TRBJ1-1; 8 bases fit TRBD1. The CDR3 covers 15 residues. J lost 1 base, V lost 5 bases, and 6 bases had no gene match. Germline CDR1 reads MDHEN; CDR2 reads SYDVKM.

This clone was picked up many times. The chain recombines TRBV5-1 with TRBJ2-1; maybe TRBD2 (6 bases). Trimming took 7 bases from V and 0 from J, leaving 14 bases between them. The CDR3 has 15 amino acids. Per germline, CDR1 SGHRS and CDR2 YFSETQ. CDR3 protein: CASQTQLASYNEQFF. CDR3 in DNA: TGCGCCAGCCAGACCCAACTAGCCTCCTACAATGAGCAGTTCTTC.

The chain employs TRBV29-1 and TRBJ2-7; D could derive from TRBD1 or TRBD2 (6 bases each). The V end was cut by 8 bases, the J end by 6 bases, with 20 bases between. The germline V gene has CDR1 SQVTM and CDR2 ANQGSEA. The CDR3 sequence is 13 residues long. This chain's CDR3 is CSSSEGGGGEQYF. The CDR3 bases are TGCAGCTCCTCCGAGGGGGGAGGAGGCGAGCAGTACTTC.

The V and J genes are TRBV5-1 and TRBJ2-2; 9 nucleotides align to TRBD1. In germline, CDR1 is SGHRS, CDR2 YFSETQ. The CDR3 loop spans 15 amino acids. With V trimmed by 4 bases and J by 4 bases, 5 bases remained unmatched. CDR3 DNA sequence: TGCGCCAGCAGCCCCGGACAGGGGACCACCGGGGAGCTGTTTTTT. Encoded protein: CASSPGQGTTGELFF.

This clone was picked up many times. This chain connects TRBV6-5 to TRBJ1-1, with 7 bases that match TRBD1. V lost 6 bases, J lost 8 bases, and 9 bases stayed unmatched. From germline, CDR1 is MNHEY and CDR2 SVGAGI. This CDR3 is built from 13 residues. The CDR3 spells CASSTPDRAEAFF. Written as DNA, the CDR3 is TGTGCCAGCAGCACCCCAGACAGGGCGGAAGCTTTCTTT.

The CDR3 DNA follows: TGTGCCAGCAGCTTTAGACTAGCGGGAGCGAATGAGCAGTTCTTC. Protein: CASSFRLAGANEQFF. The gene calls are TRBV7-3 and TRBJ2-1; 12 positions agree with TRBD2. The CDR3 runs to 15 residues. CDR1 is SGHTA and CDR2 is FQGTGA in the germline V gene. V lost 3 bases, J lost 7 bases, and 4 bases stayed unmatched.

This CDR3 is CASSYGGTGSGNTIYF. The CDR3 nucleotides read TGTGCCAGCAGTTACGGGGGGACAGGGAGTGGAAACACCATATATTTT. The V and J genes are TRBV2 and TRBJ1-3; TRBD1 matches 9 bases. The CDR3 covers 16 residues. V was pared by 5 bases and J by 3 bases, with 8 bases of the junction left unmatched. Looked up from germline, CDR1 is SNHLY and CDR2 is FYNNEI.

Of note for this clone: A read error may explain this, as a much larger clone is one base away. Additional DNA sequences in this sample encode the identical CDR3. The chain uses TRBV7-9 and TRBJ1-1, with 9 positions matching TRBD1. Germline-derived CDR1 and CDR2 are SEHNR and FQNEAQ (reference sequence). J was trimmed by 4 bases and V by 5 bases; bases with no gene match: 2. The CDR3 totals 13 residues. The CDR3 DNA reads TGTGCCAGCAGCCCGACAGGGGGCACTGAAGCTTTCTTT. It is translated as CASSPTGGTEAFF. Drawing the rest from reference TRBV7-9 and TRBJ1-1, the complete variable domain is DTGVSQNPRHKITKRGQNVTFRCDPISEHNRLYWYRQTLGQGPEFLTYFQNEAQLEKSRLLSDRFSAERPKGSFSTLEIQRTEQGDSAMYLCASSPTGGTEAFFGQGTRLTVV.

V usage is TRBV2 and J usage is TRBJ2-2; D is unclear. The germline gives CDR1 SNHLY, CDR2 FYNNEI. The CDR3 covers 13 residues. Trimming removed 6 bases at V and 5 bases at J, with 10 bases between. The CDR3: CASRGIGTGELFF. The DNA of the CDR3 is TGTGCCAGCAGGGGTATCGGGACCGGGGAGCTGTTTTTT.

The genes are TRBV11-1 and TRBJ2-5, with 15 bases identical to TRBD2. V dropped 4 bases and J dropped 1; count of bases not matched to a gene: 4. The germline CDR1 and CDR2 sequences are SGHAT and FQDESV (reference sequence). The CDR3 is 17 amino acids. The CDR3: CASSSGLAGGPQETQYF. The CDR3 DNA reads as TGTGCCAGCAGCTCGGGACTAGCGGGGGGACCCCAAGAGACCCAGTACTTC. The entire variable domain, with the rest obtained from reference TRBV11-1 and TRBJ2-5, is as follows: EAEVAQSPRYKITEKSQAVAFWCDPISGHATLYWYRQILGQGPELLVQFQDESVVDDSQLPKDRFSAERLKGVDSTLKIQPAELGDSAMYLCASSSGLAGGPQETQYFGPGTRLLVL.

This clone has just a few counts. The V and J genes are TRBV7-9 and TRBJ1-1; D is ambiguous. The CDR3 has 12 amino acids. Trimming took off 5 bases at V and 1 base at J, with 5 bases between the two ends. Per germline, CDR1 SEHNR and CDR2 FQNEAQ (reference sequence). CDR3 loop: CASSQGNTEAFF. The CDR3 nucleotides are TGTGCCAGCAGCCAAGGGAACACTGAAGCTTTCTTT.